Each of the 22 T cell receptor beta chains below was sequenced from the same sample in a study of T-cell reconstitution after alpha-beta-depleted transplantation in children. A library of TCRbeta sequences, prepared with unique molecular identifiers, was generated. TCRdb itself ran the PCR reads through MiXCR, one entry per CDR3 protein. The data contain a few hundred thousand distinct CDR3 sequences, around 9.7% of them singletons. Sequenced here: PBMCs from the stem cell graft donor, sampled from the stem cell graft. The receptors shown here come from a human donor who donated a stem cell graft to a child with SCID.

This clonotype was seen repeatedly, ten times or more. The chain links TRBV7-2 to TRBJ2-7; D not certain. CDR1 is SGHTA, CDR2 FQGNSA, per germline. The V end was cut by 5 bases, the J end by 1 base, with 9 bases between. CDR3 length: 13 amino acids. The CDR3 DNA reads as TGTGCCAGCAGCCGGGTAGGGTCCTACGAGCAGTACTTC. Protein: CASSRVGSYEQYF.

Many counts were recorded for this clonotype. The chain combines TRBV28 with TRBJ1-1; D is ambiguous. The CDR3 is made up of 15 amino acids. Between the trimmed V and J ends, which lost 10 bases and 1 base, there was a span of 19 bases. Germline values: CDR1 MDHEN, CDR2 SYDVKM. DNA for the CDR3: TGTGCCACTTACCAAGGAGGCTTCCAGAACACTGAAGCTTTCTTT. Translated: CATYQGGFQNTEAFF.

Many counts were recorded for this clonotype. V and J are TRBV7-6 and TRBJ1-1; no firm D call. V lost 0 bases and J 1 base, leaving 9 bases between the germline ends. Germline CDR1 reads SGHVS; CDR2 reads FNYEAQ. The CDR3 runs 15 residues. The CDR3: CASSLANRGNTEAFF. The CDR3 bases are TGTGCCAGCAGCTTAGCGAACAGAGGGAACACTGAAGCTTTCTTT.

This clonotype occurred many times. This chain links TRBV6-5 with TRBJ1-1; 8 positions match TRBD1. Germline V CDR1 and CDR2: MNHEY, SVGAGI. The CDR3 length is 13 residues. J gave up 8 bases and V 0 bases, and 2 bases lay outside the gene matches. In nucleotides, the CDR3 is TGTGCCAGCAGTTACTCGGGGACAGGCGAAGCTTTCTTT. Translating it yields CASSYSGTGEAFF.

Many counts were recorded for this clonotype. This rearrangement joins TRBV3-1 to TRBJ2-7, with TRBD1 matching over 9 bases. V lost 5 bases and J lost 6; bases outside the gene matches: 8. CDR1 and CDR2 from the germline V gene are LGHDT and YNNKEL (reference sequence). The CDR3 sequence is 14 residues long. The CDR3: CASSRDREIPEQYF. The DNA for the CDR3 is TGTGCCAGCAGCAGGGACAGGGAAATACCCGAGCAGTACTTC.

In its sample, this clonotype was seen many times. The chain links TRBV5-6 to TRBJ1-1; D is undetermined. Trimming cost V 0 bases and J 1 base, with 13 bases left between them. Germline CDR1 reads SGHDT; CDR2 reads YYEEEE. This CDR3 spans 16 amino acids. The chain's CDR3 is CASSLGHLNGNTEAFF. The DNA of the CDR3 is TGTGCCAGCAGCTTGGGGCACCTAAATGGGAACACTGAAGCTTTCTTT.

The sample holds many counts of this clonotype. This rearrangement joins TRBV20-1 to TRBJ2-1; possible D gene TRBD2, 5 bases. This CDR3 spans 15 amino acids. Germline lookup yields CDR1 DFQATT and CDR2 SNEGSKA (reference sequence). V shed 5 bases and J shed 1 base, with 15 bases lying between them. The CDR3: CSALKAGYSYNEQFF. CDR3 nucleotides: TGCAGTGCTCTTAAGGCGGGTTATTCCTACAATGAGCAGTTCTTC.

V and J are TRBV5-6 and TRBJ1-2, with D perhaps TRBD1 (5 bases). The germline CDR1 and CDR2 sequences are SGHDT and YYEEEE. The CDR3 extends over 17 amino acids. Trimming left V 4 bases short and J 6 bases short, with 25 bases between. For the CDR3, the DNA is TGTGCCAGCAGCCCCGGGCCTGAGGGACTGAGAATGAATGGCTACACCTTC. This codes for CASSPGPEGLRMNGYTF.

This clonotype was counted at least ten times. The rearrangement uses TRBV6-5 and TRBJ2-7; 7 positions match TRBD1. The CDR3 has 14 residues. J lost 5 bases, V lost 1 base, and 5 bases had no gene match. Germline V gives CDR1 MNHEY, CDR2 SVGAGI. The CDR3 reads CASSYYIQGHEQYF. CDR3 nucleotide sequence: TGTGCCAGCAGTTACTACATACAGGGGCACGAGCAGTACTTC.

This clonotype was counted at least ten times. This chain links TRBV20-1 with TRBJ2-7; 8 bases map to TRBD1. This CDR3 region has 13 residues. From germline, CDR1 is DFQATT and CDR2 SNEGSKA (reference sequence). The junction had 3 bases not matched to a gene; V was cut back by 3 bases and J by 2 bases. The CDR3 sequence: CSASTGQAYEQYF. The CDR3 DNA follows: TGCAGTGCTAGCACGGGACAGGCCTACGAGCAGTACTTC.

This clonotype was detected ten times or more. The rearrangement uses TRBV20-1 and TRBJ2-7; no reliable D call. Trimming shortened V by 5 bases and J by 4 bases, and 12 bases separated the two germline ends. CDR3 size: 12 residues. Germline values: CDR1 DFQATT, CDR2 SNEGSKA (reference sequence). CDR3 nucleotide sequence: TGCAGTGCTGGGAAGCTCCCGTACGAGCAGTACTTC. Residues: CSAGKLPYEQYF.

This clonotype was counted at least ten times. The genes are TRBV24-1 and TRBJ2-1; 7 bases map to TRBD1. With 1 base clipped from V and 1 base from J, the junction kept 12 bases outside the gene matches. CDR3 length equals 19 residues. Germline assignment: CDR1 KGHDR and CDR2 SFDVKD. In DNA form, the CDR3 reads TGTGCCACCAGTGATTTTCGACTACAAGGGGGCGCGTCCTACAATGAGCAGTTCTTC. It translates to CATSDFRLQGGASYNEQFF.

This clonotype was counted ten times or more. The chain's CDR3 is CSAPGRTYQETQYF. The CDR3 DNA reads as TGCAGCGCCCCGGGTCGAACGTACCAAGAGACCCAGTACTTC. This chain joins TRBV29-1 and TRBJ2-5; D unclear. This CDR3 spans 14 amino acids. The V and J ends lost 7 bases and 0 bases respectively, with 15 bases between them. Germline V gives CDR1 SQVTM, CDR2 ANQGSEA.

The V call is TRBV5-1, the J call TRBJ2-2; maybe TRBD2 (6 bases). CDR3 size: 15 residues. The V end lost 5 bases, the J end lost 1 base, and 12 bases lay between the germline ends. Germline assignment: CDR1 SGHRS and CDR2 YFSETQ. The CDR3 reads CASRSGGKNTGELFF. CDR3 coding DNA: TGCGCCAGCAGGAGCGGAGGGAAGAACACCGGGGAGCTGTTTTTT.

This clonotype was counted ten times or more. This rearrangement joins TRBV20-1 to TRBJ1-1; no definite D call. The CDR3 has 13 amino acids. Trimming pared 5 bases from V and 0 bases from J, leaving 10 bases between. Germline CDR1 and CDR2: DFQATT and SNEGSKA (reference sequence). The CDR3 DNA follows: TGCAGTGCTGGGCGGGATATGAACACTGAAGCTTTCTTT. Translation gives CSAGRDMNTEAFF.

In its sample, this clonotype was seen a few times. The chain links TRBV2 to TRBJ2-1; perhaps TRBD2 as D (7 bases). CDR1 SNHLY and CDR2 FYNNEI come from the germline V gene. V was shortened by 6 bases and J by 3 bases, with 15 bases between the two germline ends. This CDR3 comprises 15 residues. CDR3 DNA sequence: TGTGCCAGCAGGGGGGGGCACCACGACTACAATGAGCAGTTCTTC. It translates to CASRGGHHDYNEQFF.

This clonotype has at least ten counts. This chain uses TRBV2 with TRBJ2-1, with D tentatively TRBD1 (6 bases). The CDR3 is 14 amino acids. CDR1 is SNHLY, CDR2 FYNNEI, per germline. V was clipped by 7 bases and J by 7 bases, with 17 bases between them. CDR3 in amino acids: CASKENRDDNEQFF. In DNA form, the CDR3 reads TGTGCCAGCAAAGAGAACAGGGACGATAATGAGCAGTTCTTC.

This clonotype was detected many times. The CDR3 nucleotides read TGCAGTGCTAGAGATCCCAGGGCTAATGGGAAACTGTTTTTT. It translates to CSARDPRANGKLFF. The chain joins TRBV20-1 to TRBJ1-4; tentatively, D is TRBD1 (5 bases). This CDR3 contains 14 residues. Trimming left V 0 bases short and J 11 bases short, with 16 bases between. Germline-derived CDR1 and CDR2 are DFQATT and SNEGSKA (reference sequence).

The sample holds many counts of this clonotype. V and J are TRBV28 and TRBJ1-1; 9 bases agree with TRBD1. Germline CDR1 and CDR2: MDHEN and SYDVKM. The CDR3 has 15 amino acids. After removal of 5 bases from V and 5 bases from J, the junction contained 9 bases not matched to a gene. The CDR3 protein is CASSTIQGAGTEAFF. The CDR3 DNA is TGTGCCAGCAGTACCATACAGGGGGCAGGAACTGAAGCTTTCTTT.

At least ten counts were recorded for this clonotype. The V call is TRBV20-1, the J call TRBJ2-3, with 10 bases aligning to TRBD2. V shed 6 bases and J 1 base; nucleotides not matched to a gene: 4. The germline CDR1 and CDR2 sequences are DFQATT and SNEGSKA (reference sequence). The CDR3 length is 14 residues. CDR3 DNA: TGCAGTGCCCCGAGCGGGGGGGGCACAGATACGCAGTATTTT. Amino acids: CSAPSGGGTDTQYF.

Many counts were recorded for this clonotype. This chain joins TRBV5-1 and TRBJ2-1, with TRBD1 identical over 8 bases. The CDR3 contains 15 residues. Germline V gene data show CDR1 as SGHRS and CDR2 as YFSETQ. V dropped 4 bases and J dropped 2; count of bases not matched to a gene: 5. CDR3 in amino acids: CASSRTGLAYNEQFF. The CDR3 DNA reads TGCGCCAGCAGCCGGACAGGGCTAGCCTACAATGAGCAGTTCTTC.

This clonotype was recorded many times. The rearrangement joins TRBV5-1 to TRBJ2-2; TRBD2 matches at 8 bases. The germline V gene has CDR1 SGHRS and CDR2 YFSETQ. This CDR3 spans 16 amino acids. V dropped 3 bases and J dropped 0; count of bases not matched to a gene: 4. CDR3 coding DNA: TGCGCCAGCAGCTATTTAGCGGGAACGAACACCGGGGAGCTGTTTTTT. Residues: CASSYLAGTNTGELFF.